Shown below are 29 T cell receptor beta chains from a single sample sequenced in a study of cytomegalovirus exposure and HLA in healthy donors. Both 60 Vbeta primers and 13 Jbeta primers went into the PCR. The repertoire was sequenced with immunoSEQ multiplex PCR; TCRdb's copy has only in-frame clones and lacks some. The sample holds under 100,000 clones, more than 60% seen once. The material sequenced was PBMCs. The receptors were gathered from a man aged 18 to 30 in good health and CMV-seropositive.

The rearrangement joins TRBV6-1 to TRBJ1-5; the match to TRBD1 covers 9 bases. Germline V gene sequence: CDR1 MNHNS, CDR2 SASEGT. After removal of 1 base from V and 6 bases from J, the junction contained 4 bases not matched to a gene. CDR3 length: 15 amino acids. As DNA, the CDR3 is TGTGCCAGCAGTGAAGGGACAGGGGCGGCTCAGCCCCAGCATTTT. This gives the protein CASSEGTGAAQPQHF.

This clone was seen more than once but under ten times. The V call is TRBV10-2, the J call TRBJ1-1; D not certain. Germline V gene sequence: CDR1 WSHSY, CDR2 SAAADI. There are 12 residues in the CDR3. Trimming pared 6 bases from V and 1 base from J, leaving 6 bases between. In DNA form, the CDR3 reads TGCGCCAGCAGCCCGGGGAACACTGAAGCTTTCTTT. It encodes CASSPGNTEAFF.

The chain joins TRBV11-2 to TRBJ1-3; no clear D. There are 13 residues in the CDR3. Trimming pared 1 base from V and 4 bases from J, leaving 5 bases between. From germline, CDR1 is SGHAT and CDR2 FQNNGV. The CDR3: CASSLARGNTIYF. DNA for the CDR3: TGTGCCAGCAGCTTAGCGAGGGGAAACACCATATATTTT. Looking up the rest from reference TRBV11-2 and TRBJ1-3 gives the full variable domain: EAGVAQSPRYKIIEKRQSVAFWCNPISGHATLYWYQQILGQGPKLLIQFQNNGVVDDSQLPKDRFSAERLKGVDSTLKIQPAKLEDSAVYLCASSLARGNTIYFGEGSWLTVV.

CDR3 coding DNA: TGTGCCAGCAGCCCAGAAAGGTATAGCGGGAGAAAGAATGAGCAGTTCTTC. This codes for CASSPERYSGRKNEQFF. This chain joins TRBV14 and TRBJ2-1, with 9 bases aligning to TRBD2. From germline, CDR1 is SGHDN and CDR2 FVKESK. The CDR3 extends over 17 amino acids. V shed 4 bases, J shed 7 bases, and the junction held 14 bases outside the gene matches. Together with reference TRBV14 and TRBJ2-1, the CDR3 gives the full variable domain: EAGVTQFPSHSVIEKGQTVTLRCDPISGHDNLYWYRRVMGKEIKFLLHFVKESKQDESGMPNNRFLAERTGGTYSTLKVQPAELEDSGVYFCASSPERYSGRKNEQFFGPGTRLTVL.

This chain uses TRBV19 with TRBJ1-3; D unclear. This CDR3 is 11 amino acids long. Looked up from germline, CDR1 is LNHDA and CDR2 is SQIVND (reference sequence). V was clipped by 3 bases and J by 8 bases, with 5 bases between them. The CDR3 DNA sequence: TGTGCCAGTAGTATGGGCGACACCATATATTTT. It translates to CASSMGDTIYF.

The chain employs TRBV7-8 and TRBJ2-7; 12 nucleotides line up with TRBD2. The V segment lost 1 base and the J segment 2 bases; nucleotides outside the gene matches: 6. The germline CDR1 and CDR2 sequences are SGHVS and FQNEAQ. The CDR3 is 17 residues long. The CDR3 DNA reads TGTGCCAGCAGCTTAGGACTAGCGGGAGTGGGGGCCTACGAGCAGTACTTC. It codes for CASSLGLAGVGAYEQYF.

The chain joins TRBV5-4 to TRBJ1-5; D might be TRBD1 (5 bases). There are 16 residues in the CDR3. V lost 0 bases and J 0 bases, leaving 10 bases between the germline ends. Germline CDR1 reads SGHNT; CDR2 reads YYREEE (reference sequence). CDR3 residues: CASSLGGPDSNQPQHF. The CDR3 nucleotides are TGTGCCAGCAGCTTGGGGGGCCCGGATAGCAATCAGCCCCAGCATTTT.

The CDR3 region is CASSSGSTYEQYF. CDR3 nucleotide sequence: TGTGCCAGCAGCTCGGGATCAACCTACGAGCAGTACTTC. The rearrangement joins TRBV14 to TRBJ2-7; tentatively, D is TRBD2 (5 bases). Germline V CDR1 and CDR2: SGHDN, FVKESK. With 5 bases removed from V and 2 bases from J, the gap between germline ends came to 10 bases. The CDR3 loop spans 13 amino acids. Full variable domain (outside the CDR3, taken from reference TRBV14 and TRBJ2-7): EAGVTQFPSHSVIEKGQTVTLRCDPISGHDNLYWYRRVMGKEIKFLLHFVKESKQDESGMPNNRFLAERTGGTYSTLKVQPAELEDSGVYFCASSSGSTYEQYFGPGTRLTVT.

The chain is built from TRBV5-6 and TRBJ2-7; D is ambiguous. The CDR3 extends over 11 amino acids. Trimming removed 0 bases at V and 6 bases at J, with 4 bases between. Germline CDR1 reads SGHDT; CDR2 reads YYEEEE. This CDR3 reads CASSLDGEQYF. The CDR3 DNA follows: TGTGCCAGCAGCTTGGACGGCGAGCAGTACTTC.

This chain connects TRBV7-8 to TRBJ2-3; TRBD1 is a possible D gene (6 bases). This CDR3 is 13 amino acids long. Germline values: CDR1 SGHVS, CDR2 FQNEAQ. Trimming took off 6 bases at V and 6 bases at J, with 13 bases between the two ends. The CDR3 nucleotides read TGTGCCAGCAGTGGGCAGGGGTTGGATACGCAGTATTTT. The encoded protein is CASSGQGLDTQYF.

The chain uses TRBV15 and TRBJ2-7; 13 nucleotides agree with TRBD2. CDR1 is LNHNV and CDR2 is YYDKDF in the germline V gene (reference sequence). The CDR3 contains 19 residues. V was clipped by 2 bases and J by 2 bases; unmatched bases: 12. The CDR3 coding sequence is TGTGCCACCAGCAGATACCAAGGACTAGCGGGAGTTGGGGCCTACGAGCAGTACTTC. It is translated as CATSRYQGLAGVGAYEQYF.

V gene TRBV29-1 combines with J gene TRBJ2-7, with TRBD1 matching 8 bases. This CDR3 has 14 residues. The germline V gene has CDR1 SQVTM and CDR2 ANQGSEA. V was clipped by 6 bases and J by 2 bases; unmatched bases: 9. CDR3 protein: CSVLGQGPPYEQYF. In DNA, the CDR3 is TGCAGCGTCCTTGGACAGGGACCCCCCTACGAGCAGTACTTC.

This clone appeared a few times. The CDR3 is CASSRTGIILNTEAFF. The CDR3 bases are TGTGCCAGCAGCAGGACAGGGATTATTTTAAACACTGAAGCTTTCTTT. The chain is built from TRBV5-5 and TRBJ1-1; 8 bases line up with TRBD1. The CDR3 runs to 16 residues. V lost 4 bases to trimming and J lost 2 bases; unmatched junction nucleotides: 10. Germline loops: CDR1 SGHKS, CDR2 YYEKEE (reference sequence).

This clone was picked up a small number of times. The V gene is TRBV6-1, the J gene TRBJ1-5; D may be TRBD1 (6 bases). CDR1 and CDR2 from the germline V gene are MNHNS and SASEGT. V dropped 2 bases and J dropped 3 bases, with 11 bases sitting between them. This CDR3 spans 15 amino acids. CDR3 residues: CASSETRGNNQPQHF. Here the CDR3 DNA reads TGTGCCAGCAGTGAAACCAGGGGAAACAATCAGCCCCAGCATTTT.

The chain couples TRBV6-5 to TRBJ1-1; the match to TRBD1 covers 7 bases. This CDR3 is built from 16 residues. Germline CDR1 is MNHEY and CDR2 is SVGAGI. V trimming: 2 bases; J trimming: 2 bases; junction bases outside the gene matches: 8. CDR3 nucleotides: TGTGCCAGCAGTTACAGAGGGACAGCTTTAAACACTGAAGCTTTCTTT. Translating gives CASSYRGTALNTEAFF.

The gene calls are TRBV6-5 and TRBJ2-1, with TRBD2 identical over 9 bases. The CDR3 consists of 15 residues. Germline-derived CDR1 and CDR2 are MNHEY and SVGAGI. J was trimmed by 6 bases and V by 6 bases; bases with no gene match: 9. Here the CDR3 DNA reads TGTGCCAGCAGCAATCTAGCGGGATCGGGCAATGAGCAGTTCTTC. This gives the protein CASSNLAGSGNEQFF.

As regards this clone: Other DNA sequences in this specimen translate into the identical CDR3. The chain couples TRBV6-1 to TRBJ1-4; D is unresolved. The ends were cut back, 7 bases at V and 3 bases at J, with 15 bases in the middle. The CDR3 has 15 residues. Germline CDR1 is MNHNS and CDR2 is SASEGT. The CDR3 coding sequence is TGTGCCAGCAATGTTGACGGACTTTCTAATGAAAAACTGTTTTTT. Translating gives CASNVDGLSNEKLFF.

The chain carries TRBV6-1 and TRBJ2-7; 9 bases are a match to TRBD2. With 7 bases clipped from V and 0 bases from J, the junction kept 7 bases outside the gene matches. The CDR3 contains 15 residues. Germline V gives CDR1 MNHNS, CDR2 SASEGT. The CDR3 nucleotides read TGTGCCAGCACGGGCCTAGCGGGGAGCTCCTACGAGCAGTACTTC. Residues: CASTGLAGSSYEQYF.

The rearrangement joins TRBV6-5 to TRBJ2-1; 8 bases are a match to TRBD1. The CDR3 runs 12 residues. Looked up from germline, CDR1 is MNHEY and CDR2 is SVGAGI. The junction had 7 bases not matched to a gene; V was cut back by 4 bases and J by 14 bases. CDR3 bases: TGTGCCAGCAGTTCTTTGGACAGGGAAGAGTTCTTC. It yields the protein CASSSLDREEFF.

The chain is built from TRBV28 and TRBJ2-4; 10 bases are shared with TRBD1. CDR1 is MDHEN, CDR2 SYDVKM, per germline. V lost 3 bases and J lost 7; bases outside the gene matches: 9. This CDR3 contains 16 residues. The CDR3 here is CASSLTDRGRKNIQYF. The DNA of the CDR3 is TGTGCCAGCAGTTTGACCGACAGGGGGCGTAAGAACATTCAGTACTTC.

The CDR3 DNA sequence: TGTGCCAGCAGCGTAGGGAGGCGGCCCTACAATGAGCAGTTCTTC. Residues: CASSVGRRPYNEQFF. V and J are TRBV9 and TRBJ2-1; possibly TRBD2 for D (5 bases). V was clipped by 0 bases and J by 2 bases, with 9 bases between them. CDR3 length: 15 amino acids. CDR1 and CDR2 (germline): SGDLS, YYNGEE.

The chain couples TRBV5-6 to TRBJ2-7; TRBD1 matches at 9 bases. CDR1 SGHDT and CDR2 YYEEEE come from the germline V gene. V trimming: 0 bases; J trimming: 3 bases; junction bases outside the gene matches: 1. The CDR3 extends over 14 amino acids. The CDR3 DNA reads as TGTGCCAGCAGCTTGGCGGGACAGGGCTACGAGCAGTACTTC. Translation gives CASSLAGQGYEQYF.

The rearrangement uses TRBV7-2 and TRBJ2-7, with D possibly being TRBD1 (6 bases). Germline-derived CDR1 and CDR2 are SGHTA and FQGNSA. The CDR3 covers 15 residues. The V gene lost 4 bases and the J gene lost 1 base, with 14 bases spanning the gap. The CDR3 nucleotides are TGTGCCAGCAGCTGGGGCACGAGGGGGTCCTACGAGCAGTACTTC. This gives the protein CASSWGTRGSYEQYF.

This clone came up once. The rearrangement joins TRBV15 to TRBJ2-7; 8 nucleotides match TRBD2. The germline CDR1 and CDR2 sequences are LNHNV and YYDKDF (reference sequence). The CDR3 totals 15 residues. The V and J ends lost 1 base and 3 bases, in that order; junction bases with no gene match: 5. CDR3 nucleotide sequence: TGTGCCACCAGCAGAGTTCGGACTAGCAACTACGAGCAGTACTTC. It codes for CATSRVRTSNYEQYF.

This clone was seen a handful of times. V usage is TRBV5-1 and J usage is TRBJ1-4, with 9 nucleotides matching TRBD1. Germline CDR1 SGHRS, CDR2 YFSETQ. There are 14 residues in the CDR3. V trimming: 3 bases; J trimming: 9 bases; junction bases outside the gene matches: 6. The CDR3 DNA reads as TGCGCCAGCAGCTCCCGACAGGGGGAGAAAAAACTGTTTTTT. As protein: CASSSRQGEKKLFF.

This rearrangement joins TRBV28 to TRBJ1-4; 7 bases line up with TRBD1. The CDR3 has 15 amino acids. V gave up 3 bases and J gave up 6 bases; unmatched junction bases: 7. Germline values: CDR1 MDHEN, CDR2 SYDVKM. CDR3 sequence (DNA): TGTGCCAGCAGTTTGGGGGACAGCAACTATGAAAAACTGTTTTTT. Its protein product is CASSLGDSNYEKLFF.

The chain has TRBV9 and TRBJ2-7; 12 positions match TRBD2. CDR1 and CDR2 from the germline V gene are SGDLS and YYNGEE. V dropped 4 bases and J dropped 4; count of bases not matched to a gene: 6. The CDR3 totals 15 residues. The CDR3 sequence: CASSPRTSGNYEQYF. As DNA, the CDR3 is TGTGCCAGCAGCCCTCGGACTAGCGGGAATTACGAGCAGTACTTC.

The chain couples TRBV23-1 to TRBJ1-1; D unclear. TRBV23-1 is an ORF, and what it does is uncertain. Trimming removed 1 base at V and 1 base at J, with 13 bases between. The length of the CDR3 is 16 residues. The CDR3 is CASSQFRGSKNTEAFF. DNA of the CDR3: TGCGCCAGCAGTCAATTTAGAGGCAGCAAGAACACTGAAGCTTTCTTT.

The rearrangement uses TRBV4-1 and TRBJ1-5; 7 positions agree with TRBD1. Germline assignment: CDR1 MGHRA and CDR2 YSYEKL. The CDR3 length is 15 residues. With 1 base clipped from V and 3 bases from J, the junction kept 3 bases outside the gene matches. The CDR3 here is CASSQGDSSNQPQHF. The CDR3 nucleotides read TGCGCCAGCAGCCAAGGGGACAGTTCCAATCAGCCCCAGCATTTT.